The 9 T cell receptor beta chains presented below share a single source sample, sequenced in a study of T cell responses to AZD1222 COVID-19 vaccine (dated by TCRdb to about 2021). Receptor amplification or capture employed the immunoSEQ multiplex PCR assay. TCRdb limited this immuneACCESS table to in-frame rearrangements with V and J called. A share of clones is missing; checked studies link under half to unresolved V genes, and the rest is unexplained. The sample yields 75,000 to 100,000 clones; roughly 87% were counted once. The ten most abundant clones make up 4.5% to 6% of the sample. The time point label here, explained by the study, means: baseline before first vaccination. The sample here was peripheral blood, taken on day 0 of AZD1222 vaccination. The source of these receptors is an adult in good health.

This sequence joins TRBV24-1 and TRBJ2-1; 13 bases agree with TRBD2. Trimming removed 4 bases from V and 3 bases from J; junction bases left unmatched: 8. The CDR3 covers 18 residues. Germline values: CDR1 KGHDR, CDR2 SFDVKD. CDR3 DNA: TGTGCCACCAGTGAGAACGGACTAGCGGGGGACCTCTACAATGAGCAGTTCTTC. It translates to CATSENGLAGDLYNEQFF.

This rearrangement joins TRBV7-2 to TRBJ1-2; no firm D call. This CDR3 comprises 14 residues. Germline CDR1 reads SGHTA; CDR2 reads FQGNSA. V was trimmed by 1 base and J by 0 bases, leaving 6 bases between them. For the CDR3, the DNA is TGTGCCAGCAGCTTAGTAGGGACTAACTATGGCTACACCTTC. This gives the protein CASSLVGTNYGYTF.

The rearrangement joins TRBV27 to TRBJ1-2, with 8 bases that match TRBD1. This CDR3 region has 16 residues. Per germline, CDR1 MNHEY and CDR2 SMNVEV (reference sequence). Trimming at V came to 1 base and at J to 1 base, leaving 5 bases not matched to a gene. The CDR3 coding sequence is TGTGCCAGCAGTTTATTAGGGACAGGAAGTAACTATGGCTACACCTTC. This gives the protein CASSLLGTGSNYGYTF.

The V call is TRBV13, the J call TRBJ1-4, with TRBD1 as a possible D gene (5 bases). CDR3 size: 15 residues. Germline V lookup: CDR1 PRHDT, CDR2 FYEKMQ (reference sequence). Trimming cost V 5 bases and J 8 bases, with 18 bases left between them. CDR3 nucleotide sequence: TGTGCCAGCAGCCACGGCAGGGCCCGGGAGGAAAAACTGTTTTTT. As protein: CASSHGRAREEKLFF.

The rearrangement links TRBV18 to TRBJ2-7, with D hard to call. CDR1 KGHSH and CDR2 LQKENI come from the germline V gene. This CDR3 spans 12 amino acids. Between the trimmed V and J ends, which lost 3 bases and 0 bases, there was a span of 3 bases. This CDR3 reads CASSPNSYEQYF. Written as DNA, the CDR3 is TGTGCCAGCTCACCGAACTCCTACGAGCAGTACTTC.

The gene calls are TRBV10-3 and TRBJ1-3, with no clear D. This CDR3 spans 12 amino acids. Germline CDR1 reads ENHRY; CDR2 reads SYGVKD. V lost 10 bases, J lost 8 bases, and 15 bases lay in between. CDR3 DNA: TGTGCCACTTCCGAACCGGGAGACACCATATATTTT. This translates into CATSEPGDTIYF.

The V call is TRBV19, the J call TRBJ2-7; 8 positions match TRBD2. The V gene's germline CDR1 is LNHDA and CDR2 SQIVND (reference sequence). The CDR3 loop spans 14 amino acids. V lost 4 bases and J lost 6; bases outside the gene matches: 8. Here the CDR3 reads CASSNPGRAAEQYF. In DNA, the CDR3 is TGTGCCAGTAGTAACCCCGGGAGGGCCGCCGAGCAGTACTTC. The whole variable domain, remainder taken from reference TRBV19 and TRBJ2-7, is DGGITQSPKYLFRKEGQNVTLSCEQNLNHDAMYWYRQDPGQGLRLIYYSQIVNDFQKGDIAEGYSVSREKKESFPLTVTSAQKNPTAFYLCASSNPGRAAEQYFGPGTRLTVT.

This clone turned up a few times. The chain is built from TRBV7-9 and TRBJ2-1; D uncertain. Trimming pared 1 base from V and 6 bases from J, leaving 13 bases between. The CDR3 runs to 15 residues. CDR1 SEHNR and CDR2 FQNEAQ come from the germline V gene (reference sequence). The CDR3 loop is CASSLDIELRNEQFF. The CDR3 bases are TGTGCCAGCAGCTTAGACATAGAACTCCGCAATGAGCAGTTCTTC.

V is TRBV5-1 and J is TRBJ2-1, with 7 bases lining up with TRBD2. Germline V gene data show CDR1 as SGHRS and CDR2 as YFSETQ. The CDR3 length is 17 residues. Trimming removed 0 bases from V and 4 bases from J; junction bases left unmatched: 10. In DNA, the CDR3 is TGCGCCAGCAGCTTGGTTCCTTCTGGCGGGGGATACAATGAGCAGTTCTTC. Its protein is CASSLVPSGGGYNEQFF.